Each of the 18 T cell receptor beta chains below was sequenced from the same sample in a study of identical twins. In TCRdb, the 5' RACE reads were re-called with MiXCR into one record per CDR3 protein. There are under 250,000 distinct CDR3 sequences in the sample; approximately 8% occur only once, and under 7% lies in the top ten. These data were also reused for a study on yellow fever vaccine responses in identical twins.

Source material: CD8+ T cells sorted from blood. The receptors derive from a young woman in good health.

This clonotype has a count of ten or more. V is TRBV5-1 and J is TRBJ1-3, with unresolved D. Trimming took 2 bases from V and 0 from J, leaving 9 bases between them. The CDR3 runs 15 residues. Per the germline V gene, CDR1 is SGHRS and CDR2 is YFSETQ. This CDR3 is CASSFEGYSGNTIYF. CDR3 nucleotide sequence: TGCGCCAGCAGCTTCGAAGGCTACTCTGGAAACACCATATATTTT.

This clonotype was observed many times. As DNA, the CDR3 is TGTGCCAGCAGCTTGGTCGGGTTCCCAGATACGCAGTATTTT. The encoded protein is CASSLVGFPDTQYF. V and J are TRBV5-5 and TRBJ2-3; D uncertain. Germline V lookup: CDR1 SGHKS, CDR2 YYEKEE (reference sequence). V was pared by 0 bases and J by 4 bases, with 9 bases between. The CDR3 is 14 amino acids.

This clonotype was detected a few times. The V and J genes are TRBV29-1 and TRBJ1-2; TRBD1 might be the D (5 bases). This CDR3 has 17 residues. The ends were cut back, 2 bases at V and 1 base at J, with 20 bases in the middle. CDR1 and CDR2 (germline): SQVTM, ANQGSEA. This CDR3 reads CSVETRGLHGNNYGYTF. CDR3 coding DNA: TGCAGCGTTGAAACTAGGGGTCTACATGGGAATAACTATGGCTACACCTTC.

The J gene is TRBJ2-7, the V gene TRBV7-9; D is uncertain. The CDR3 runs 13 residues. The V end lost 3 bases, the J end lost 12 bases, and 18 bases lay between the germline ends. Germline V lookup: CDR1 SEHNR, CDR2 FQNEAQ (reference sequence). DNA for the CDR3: TGTGCCAGCAGCTTTGGGGTTGAGCCCCTATGGTACTTC. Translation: CASSFGVEPLWYF.

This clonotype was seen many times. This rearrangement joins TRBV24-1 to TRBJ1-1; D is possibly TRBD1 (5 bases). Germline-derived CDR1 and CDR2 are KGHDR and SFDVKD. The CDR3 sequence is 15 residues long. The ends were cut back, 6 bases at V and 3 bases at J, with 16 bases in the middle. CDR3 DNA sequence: TGTGCCACCAGTTTGGGGGAGTTGGGGGACACTGAAGCTTTCTTT. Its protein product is CATSLGELGDTEAFF.

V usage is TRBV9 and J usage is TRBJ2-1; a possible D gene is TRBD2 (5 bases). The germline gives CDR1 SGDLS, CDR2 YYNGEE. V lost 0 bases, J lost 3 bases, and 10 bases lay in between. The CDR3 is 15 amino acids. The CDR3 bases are TGTGCCAGCAGCGTAGGGGGAGACGGCTACAATGAGCAGTTCTTC. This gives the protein CASSVGGDGYNEQFF.

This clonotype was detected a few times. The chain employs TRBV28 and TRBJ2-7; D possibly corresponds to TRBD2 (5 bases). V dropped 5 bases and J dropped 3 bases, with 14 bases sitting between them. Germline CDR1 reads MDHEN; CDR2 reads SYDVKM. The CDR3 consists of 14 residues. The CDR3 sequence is CASSPLGGLYEQYV. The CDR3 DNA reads TGTGCCAGCAGTCCGTTAGGCGGACTCTACGAGCAGTACGTC.

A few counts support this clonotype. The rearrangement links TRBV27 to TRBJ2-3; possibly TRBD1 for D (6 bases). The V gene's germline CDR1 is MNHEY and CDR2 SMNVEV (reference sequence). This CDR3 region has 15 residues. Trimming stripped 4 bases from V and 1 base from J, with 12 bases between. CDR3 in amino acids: CASSSYRARTDTQYF. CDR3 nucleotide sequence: TGTGCCAGCAGTTCCTACAGGGCCCGCACAGATACGCAGTATTTT.

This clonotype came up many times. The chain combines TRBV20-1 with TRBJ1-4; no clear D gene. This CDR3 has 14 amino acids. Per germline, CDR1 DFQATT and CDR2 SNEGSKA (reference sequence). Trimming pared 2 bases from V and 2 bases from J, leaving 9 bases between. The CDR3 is CSARTLDTNEKLFF. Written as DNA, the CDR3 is TGCAGTGCTAGAACTCTGGATACTAATGAAAAACTGTTTTTT.

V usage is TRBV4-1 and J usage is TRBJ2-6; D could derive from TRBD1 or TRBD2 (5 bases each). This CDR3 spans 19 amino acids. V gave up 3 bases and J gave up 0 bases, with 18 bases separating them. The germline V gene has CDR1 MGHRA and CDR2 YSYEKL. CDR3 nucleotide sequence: TGCGCCAGCAGCCACCCGAGGGACGGACGATCCTCTGGGGCCAACGTCCTGACTTTC. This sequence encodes CASSHPRDGRSSGANVLTF.

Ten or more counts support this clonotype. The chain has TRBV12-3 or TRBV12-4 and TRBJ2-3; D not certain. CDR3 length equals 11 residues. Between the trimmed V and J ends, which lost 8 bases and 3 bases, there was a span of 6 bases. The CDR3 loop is CASSWTDTQYF. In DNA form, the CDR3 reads TGTGCCAGCTCGTGGACAGATACGCAGTATTTT.

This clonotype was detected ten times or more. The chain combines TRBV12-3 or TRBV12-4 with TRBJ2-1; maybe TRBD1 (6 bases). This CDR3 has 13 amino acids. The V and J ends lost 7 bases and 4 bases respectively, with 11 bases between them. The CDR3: CASTSGQYNEQFF. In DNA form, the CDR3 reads TGTGCCAGCACCTCTGGACAGTACAATGAGCAGTTCTTC.

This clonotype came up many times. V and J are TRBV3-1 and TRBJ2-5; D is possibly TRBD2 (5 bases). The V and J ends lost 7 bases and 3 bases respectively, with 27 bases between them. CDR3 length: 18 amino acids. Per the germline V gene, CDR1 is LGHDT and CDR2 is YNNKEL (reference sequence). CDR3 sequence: CASTEVAREGWAKETQYF. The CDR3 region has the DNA TGTGCCAGCACCGAAGTGGCCCGCGAGGGATGGGCCAAAGAGACCCAGTACTTC.

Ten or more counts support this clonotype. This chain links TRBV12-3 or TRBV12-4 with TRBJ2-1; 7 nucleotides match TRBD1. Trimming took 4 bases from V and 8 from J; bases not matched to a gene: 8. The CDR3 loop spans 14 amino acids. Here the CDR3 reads CASSSRTGFYEQFF. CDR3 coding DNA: TGTGCCAGCAGTTCCAGGACAGGTTTTTATGAGCAGTTCTTC.

CDR3 residues: CAISDPVERGSTDTQYF. The CDR3 nucleotides read TGTGCCATCAGTGACCCCGTGGAGCGAGGGAGCACAGATACGCAGTATTTT. This chain uses TRBV10-3 with TRBJ2-3; D may be TRBD2 (5 bases). V lost 3 bases to trimming and J lost 0 bases, with 16 bases between them. The CDR3 is 17 amino acids. Germline CDR1 is ENHRY and CDR2 is SYGVKD.

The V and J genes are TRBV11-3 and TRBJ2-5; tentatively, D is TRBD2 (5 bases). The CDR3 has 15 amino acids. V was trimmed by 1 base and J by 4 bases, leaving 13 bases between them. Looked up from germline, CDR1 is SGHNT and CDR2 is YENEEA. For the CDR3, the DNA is TGTGCCAGCAGCTTAGTGAGGGCCCCGGGAGAGACCCAGTACTTC. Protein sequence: CASSLVRAPGETQYF.

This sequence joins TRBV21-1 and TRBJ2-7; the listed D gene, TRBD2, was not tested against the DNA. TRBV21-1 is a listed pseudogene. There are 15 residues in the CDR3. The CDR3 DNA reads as TGTGCCAGCAGCAAAGAGGCGAGGGTCCCCCACGAGCAGTACTTC. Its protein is CASSKEARVPHEQYF.

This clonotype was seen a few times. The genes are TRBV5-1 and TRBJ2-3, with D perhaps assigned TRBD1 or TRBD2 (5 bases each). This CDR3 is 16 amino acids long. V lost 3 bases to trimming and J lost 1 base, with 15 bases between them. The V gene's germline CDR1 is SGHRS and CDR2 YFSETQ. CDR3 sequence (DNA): TGCGCCAGCAGCTCCTGGGAGAGGGGCGGCACAGATACGCAGTATTTT. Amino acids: CASSSWERGGTDTQYF. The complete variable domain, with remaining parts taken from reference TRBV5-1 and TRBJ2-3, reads KAGVTQTPRYLIKTRGQQVTLSCSPISGHRSVSWYQQTPGQGLQFLFEYFSETQRNKGNFPGRFSGRQFSNSRSEMNVSTLELGDSALYLCASSSWERGGTDTQYFGPGTRLTVL.